This TCR beta chain appears in the sequencing data of a study of T cells in Graves' hyperthyroidism and ophthalmopathy. Authors of the study amplified TCR beta CDR3 regions from RNA transcripts. TCR CDR3 regions were first amplified by RT-PCR with HTBI primers. MiXCR, applied by TCRdb to the multiplex PCR reads, yields one record per CDR3 protein. The data hold 200,000 to 250,000 distinct CDR3 sequences, with roughly 15% observed a single time. Uncontrolled infection, other autoimmune disease, pregnancy or lactation disqualified patients from enrolment. Study conclusions and caveats: The model made its ophthalmopathy prediction, and onset followed a median approximately six months later. By a 13 V-J model, ophthalmopathy was set apart from stable hyperthyroidism. Most thyroid clonotypes with frequency above 0.001 were detected in blood.

This clonotype was found a few times. Its antigen is as yet unknown. The sequence came from a man aged 50-59 years with Graves' hyperthyroidism. The specimen was blood.

CDR3 bases: TGTGCCAGCAGTGAAGCGCTTCGGGGGGGCGGGAAGGAGACCCAGTACTTC. Translating it yields CASSEALRGGGKETQYF. The V call is TRBV2, the J call TRBJ2-5; 8 positions match TRBD2. This CDR3 spans 17 amino acids. V gave up 0 bases and J gave up 5 bases; unmatched junction bases: 11. Germline-derived CDR1 and CDR2 are SNHLY and FYNNEI.